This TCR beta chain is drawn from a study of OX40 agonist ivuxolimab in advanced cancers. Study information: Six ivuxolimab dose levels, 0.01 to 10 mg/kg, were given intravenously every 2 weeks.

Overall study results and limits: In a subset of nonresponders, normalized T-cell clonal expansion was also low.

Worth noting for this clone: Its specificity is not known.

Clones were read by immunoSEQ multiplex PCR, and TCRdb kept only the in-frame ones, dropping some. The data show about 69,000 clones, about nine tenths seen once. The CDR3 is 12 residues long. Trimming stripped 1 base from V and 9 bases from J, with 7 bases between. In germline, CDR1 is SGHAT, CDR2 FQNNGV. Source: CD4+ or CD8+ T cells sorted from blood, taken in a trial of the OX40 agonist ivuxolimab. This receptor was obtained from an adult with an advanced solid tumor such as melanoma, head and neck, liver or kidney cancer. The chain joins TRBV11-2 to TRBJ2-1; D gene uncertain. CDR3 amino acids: CASSLAPGEQFF. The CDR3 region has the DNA TGTGCCAGCAGCTTAGCCCCCGGTGAGCAGTTCTTC.